The present T cell receptor beta chain was sequenced within a study of blood T cell repertoires in COVID-19. The overall study: Acute-phase and convalescent COVID-19 samples originated in the United States, Italy and Spain. PBMCs, B-cell-depleted T cells, or T cells were the source of the cDNA or gDNA that made up the material.

Original processing notes: The assay estimated nucleated cells by amplifying reference gene primers. Measured with immunoSEQ multiplex PCR; TCRdb has only the in-frame clones, and not every one. V and J calls and clone size are as listed in that table; D and trimming were resolved from the DNA. Of around 110,000 clones listed, about three quarters are singletons. Trimming pared 10 bases from V and 3 bases from J, leaving 19 bases between. The CDR3 loop spans 14 amino acids. CDR1 is LNHDA and CDR2 is SQIVND in the germline V gene (reference sequence). Sequencing was done on a sample of peripheral blood. This TCR was sampled from a man aged 65-85 years with acute or convalescent COVID-19. The V and J genes are TRBV19 and TRBJ2-7; maybe TRBD1 (5 bases). Written as DNA, the CDR3 is TGTGCCACAGCTCGTTACCAGGGAATCTACGAGCAGTACTTC. Protein sequence: CATARYQGIYEQYF.